The clone carrying this T cell receptor (beta chain) has more than one count but fewer than ten. Its specificity is not known. The record originates from a study of response to subunit inactivated influenza vaccine. Study-wide points: The study's authors posited that every seasonal influenza vaccination enlists few new T cells.

TCRdb fed the RT-PCR reads into MiXCR, producing one record per CDR3 protein. The sample yields about 780,000 distinct CDR3 sequences, roughly 18% seen once. The CDR3 is made up of 16 amino acids. Trimming took 4 bases from V and 8 from J, leaving 24 bases between them. The germline gives CDR1 SGHNT, CDR2 YYREEE (reference sequence). V is TRBV5-4 and J is TRBJ1-2, with a weak D call TRBD1 (5 bases). Source: PBMCs from blood, taken approximately 5 days after vaccination. The sequence was collected from a man over 45 who received an inactivated influenza vaccine. The CDR3 DNA is TGTGCCAGCAGCCCTGGGACCGACGATTCCCAATGGGGCTACACCTTC. Its protein is CASSPGTDDSQWGYTF.